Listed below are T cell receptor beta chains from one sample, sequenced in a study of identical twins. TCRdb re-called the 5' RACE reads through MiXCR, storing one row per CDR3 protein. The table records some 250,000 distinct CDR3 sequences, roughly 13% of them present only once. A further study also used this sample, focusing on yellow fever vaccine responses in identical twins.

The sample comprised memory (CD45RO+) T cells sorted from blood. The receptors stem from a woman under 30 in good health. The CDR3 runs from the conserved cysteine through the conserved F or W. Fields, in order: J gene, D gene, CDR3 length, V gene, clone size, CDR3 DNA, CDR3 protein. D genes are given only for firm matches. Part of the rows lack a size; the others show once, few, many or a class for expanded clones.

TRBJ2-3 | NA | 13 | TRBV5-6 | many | TGTGCCAGCAGCCGGGTTACACCCGATACGCAGTATTTT | CASSRVTPDTQYF
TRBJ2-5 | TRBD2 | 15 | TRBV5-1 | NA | TGCGCCAGCAGCTTGACAGCGGGGAATGAGGAGACCCAGTACTTC | CASSLTAGNEETQYF
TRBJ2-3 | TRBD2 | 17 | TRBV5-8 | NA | TGTGCCAGCAGCCCAGGACTAAGCGGGGGGGCCGCGGATACGCAGTATTTT | CASSPGLSGGAADTQYF
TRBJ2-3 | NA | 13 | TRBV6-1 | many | TGTGCCAGCAGCCCCAATAGAGGTTATACGCAGTATTTT | CASSPNRGYTQYF
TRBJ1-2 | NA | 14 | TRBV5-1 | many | TGCGCCAGCAGCTTAAGGACAGACCCCTATGGCTACACCTTC | CASSLRTDPYGYTF
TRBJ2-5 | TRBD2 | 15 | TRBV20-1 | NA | TGCAGTGCTGCCCGACTAGCGGGAGTGACTGAGACCCAGTACTTC | CSAARLAGVTETQYF
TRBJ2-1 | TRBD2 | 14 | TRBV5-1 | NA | TGCGCCAGCACAGCGGGAGGGCCCTACAATGAGCAGTTCTTC | CASTAGGPYNEQFF
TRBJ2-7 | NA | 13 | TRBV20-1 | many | TGCAGTGCTAGGGCGCGGGGCTCCTACGAGCAGTACTTC | CSARARGSYEQYF
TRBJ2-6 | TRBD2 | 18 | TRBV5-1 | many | TGCGCCAGCAGCCCGAGTGAGCGGGGGCCCTCTGGGGCCAACGTCCTGACTTTC | CASSPSERGPSGANVLTF
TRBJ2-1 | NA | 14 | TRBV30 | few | TGTGCCTGGACTAGACAGGAGGTTCGGAATGAGCAGTTCTTC | CAWTRQEVRNEQFF
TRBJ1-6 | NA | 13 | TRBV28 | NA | TGTGCCAGCAGTTCACCCTCCGATTCACCCCTCCACTTT | CASSSPSDSPLHF
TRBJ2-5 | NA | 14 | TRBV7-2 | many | TGTGCCAGTACCACAGTAAATTATAGGGAGACCCAGTACTTC | CASTTVNYRETQYF
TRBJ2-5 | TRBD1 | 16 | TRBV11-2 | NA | TGTGCCAGCAGCAGACAGGGGATGAAGGGCCAAGAGACCCAGTACTTC | CASSRQGMKGQETQYF
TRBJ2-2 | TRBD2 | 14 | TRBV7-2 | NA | TGTGCCAGCAGCTCCGAGGGAGGGACCGGGGAGCTGTTTTTT | CASSSEGGTGELFF
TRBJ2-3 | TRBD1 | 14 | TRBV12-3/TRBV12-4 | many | TGTGCCAGCAGTCTACAGACAGGGGTGAATACGCAGTATTTT | CASSLQTGVNTQYF
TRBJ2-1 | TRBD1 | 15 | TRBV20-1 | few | TGCAGTGCTAGAGACCCGAGACAGGGCAGAAATGAGCAGTTCTTC | CSARDPRQGRNEQFF
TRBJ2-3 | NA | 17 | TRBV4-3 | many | TGCGCCAGCAGCCAACTAGTCGTTGGGGGATCGGCAGATACGCAGTATTTT | CASSQLVVGGSADTQYF
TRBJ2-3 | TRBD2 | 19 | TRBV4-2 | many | TGTGCCAGCAGCCAAGATGGGGGCACTAGCGGGGGGCGCACAGATACGCAGTATTTT | CASSQDGGTSGGRTDTQYF
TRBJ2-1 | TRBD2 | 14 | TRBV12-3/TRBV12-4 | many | TGTGCCAGCAGCCCCTTGGGGGGGTACAATGAGCAGTTCTTC | CASSPLGGYNEQFF
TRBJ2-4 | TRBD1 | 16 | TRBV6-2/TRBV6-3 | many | TGTGCCAGCAGTTCCCGGAACCTACAGGGGGGTTACATTCAGTACTTC | CASSSRNLQGGYIQYF
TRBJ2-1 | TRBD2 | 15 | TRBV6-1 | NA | TGTGCCAGCAGTAAAACTAGCGGGGAAGGTAATGAGCAGTTCTTC | CASSKTSGEGNEQFF
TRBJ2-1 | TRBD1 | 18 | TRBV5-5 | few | TGTGCCAGCAGCTCGTCCCGGGACAGGGGGATCTACTACAATGAGCAGTTCTTC | CASSSSRDRGIYYNEQFF
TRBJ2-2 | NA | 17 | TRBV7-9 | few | TGTGCCAGCAGCCTTGGAATGGGGGTACGATGGAGCGGGGAGCTGTTTTTT | CASSLGMGVRWSGELFF
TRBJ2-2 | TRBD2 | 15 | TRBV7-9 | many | TGTGCCAGCAGCGCGACTAGCGGGAGGACCGGGGAGCTGTTTTTT | CASSATSGRTGELFF
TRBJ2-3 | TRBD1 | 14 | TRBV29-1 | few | TGCAGCGTTCGACAGGGCCGGGTCCAAGATACGCAGTATTTT | CSVRQGRVQDTQYF
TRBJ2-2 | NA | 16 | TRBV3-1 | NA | TGTGCCAGCAGCCAGAGGGGTAGCGGTAACACCGGGGAGCTGTTTTTT | CASSQRGSGNTGELFF
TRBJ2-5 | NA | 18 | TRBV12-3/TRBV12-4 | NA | TGTACCATCAGTTTAGATAGGGGCCCAGGGATGGGTCAGGAGACCCAGTACTTC | CTISLDRGPGMGQETQYF
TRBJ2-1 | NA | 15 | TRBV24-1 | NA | TGTGCCACCAGTTCCGCCGGACAGACTTGGAATGAGCAGTTCTTC | CATSSAGQTWNEQFF
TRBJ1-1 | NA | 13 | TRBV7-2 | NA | TGTGCCAGCAGCTTAAGGGGAGGGTACGAAGCTTTCTTT | CASSLRGGYEAFF
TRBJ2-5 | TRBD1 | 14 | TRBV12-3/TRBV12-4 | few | TGTGCCAGCAAGGGACAGGGGTACCAAGAGACCCAGTACTTC | CASKGQGYQETQYF
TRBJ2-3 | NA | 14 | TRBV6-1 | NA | TGTGCCAGCACCCGAGGGATTGTAACAGATACGCAGTATTTT | CASTRGIVTDTQYF
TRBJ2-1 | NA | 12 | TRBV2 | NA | TGTGCCAGCTCTCAACAGGGCTATGAGCAGTTCTTC | CASSQQGYEQFF
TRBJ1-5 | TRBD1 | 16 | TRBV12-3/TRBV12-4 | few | TGTGCCAGCACAAGACAGGGGGCGCCGGGCAATCAGCCCCAGCATTTT | CASTRQGAPGNQPQHF
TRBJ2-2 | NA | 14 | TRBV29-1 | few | TGCAGCGTCAAGGCCGGATCTAACACCGGGGAGCTGTTTTTT | CSVKAGSNTGELFF
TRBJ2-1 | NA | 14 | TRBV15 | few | TGTGCCACCAGCAGATCTACCCCTGACAATGAGCAGTTCTTC | CATSRSTPDNEQFF
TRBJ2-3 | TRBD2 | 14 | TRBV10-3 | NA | TGTGCCATCAGCAACGGGGGGACTACAGATACGCAGTATTTT | CAISNGGTTDTQYF
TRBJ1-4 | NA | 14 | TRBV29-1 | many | TGCAGCGTTGTAGGGATATCAACTAATGAAAAACTGTTTTTT | CSVVGISTNEKLFF
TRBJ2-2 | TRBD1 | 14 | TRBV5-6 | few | TGTGCCAGCAGCTTCGGGACAGGGGTCGGGGAGCTGTTTTTT | CASSFGTGVGELFF
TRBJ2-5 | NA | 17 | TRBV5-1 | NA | TGCGCCAGCAGCTTGGGTTTCACAGGGTTTGGGCAAGAGACCCAGTACTTC | CASSLGFTGFGQETQYF
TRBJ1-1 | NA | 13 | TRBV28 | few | TGTGCCAGCAGTTTACCCCGATACACTGAAGCTTTCTTT | CASSLPRYTEAFF
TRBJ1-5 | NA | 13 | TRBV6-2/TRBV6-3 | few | TGTGCCAGCAGTTATTCAGGGAGAGAGTCCCAGCATTTT | CASSYSGRESQHF
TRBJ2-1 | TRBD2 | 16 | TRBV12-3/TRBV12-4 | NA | TGTGCCAGCAGTCCCCGTGGAGCGGGGGCTTACAATGAGCAGTTCTTC | CASSPRGAGAYNEQFF
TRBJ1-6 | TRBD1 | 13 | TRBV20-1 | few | TGCAGTGCCTCGGGACAGCCTAATTCACCCCTCCACTTT | CSASGQPNSPLHF
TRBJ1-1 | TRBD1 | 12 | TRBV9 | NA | TGTGCCAGCAGCCAGACTACAGGGGCAGCTTTCTTT | CASSQTTGAAFF
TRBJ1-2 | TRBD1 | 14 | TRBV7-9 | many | TGTGCCAGCAGCCCCACAGGGGCCCGCTATGGCTACACCTTC | CASSPTGARYGYTF
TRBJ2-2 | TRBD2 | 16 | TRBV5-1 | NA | TGCGCCAGCAGCTTGTCGGCTAGCGGGAAGGACGGGGAGCTGTTTTTT | CASSLSASGKDGELFF
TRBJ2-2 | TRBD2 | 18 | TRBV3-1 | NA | TGTGCCAGCAGCCAAGGAGGGACTAGCGGGATGAGGTCCGGGGAGCTGTTTTTT | CASSQGGTSGMRSGELFF
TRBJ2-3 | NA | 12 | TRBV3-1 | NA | TGTGCCAGCAGCCCAGAAGGCAAAGTTCTGTATTTT | CASSPEGKVLYF